One sample yielded the 9 T cell receptor beta chains listed below, sequenced in a study of OX40 agonist ivuxolimab in advanced cancers. Generated by immunoSEQ multiplex PCR, the TCRdb table keeps only in-frame clones and is missing some. Of about 86,000 clones in the sample, around 88% were seen once. The specimen comprised CD4+ or CD8+ T cells sorted from blood, sampled in a trial of the OX40 agonist ivuxolimab. The source of these receptors is an adult with an advanced solid tumor such as melanoma, head and neck, liver or kidney cancer.

This sequence joins TRBV5-4 and TRBJ2-7; D is tentatively TRBD1 or TRBD2 (6 bases each). CDR1 is SGHNT, CDR2 YYREEE, per germline (reference sequence). The V and J ends lost 2 bases and 4 bases respectively, with 16 bases between them. The CDR3 extends over 15 amino acids. CDR3 coding DNA: TGTGCCAGCAGCTTCCGCTTAGGGGGACTTTACGAGCAGTACTTC. Its protein product is CASSFRLGGLYEQYF.

CDR3 residues: CASSPQGRNQPQHF. The CDR3 nucleotides are TGTGCCAGCAGTCCCCAGGGTCGCAATCAGCCCCAGCATTTT. V gene TRBV27 combines with J gene TRBJ1-5; TRBD1 might be the D (5 bases). Germline V gene lookup returns CDR1 MNHEY and CDR2 SMNVEV (reference sequence). V lost 5 bases, J lost 2 bases, and 10 bases lay in between. The CDR3 consists of 14 residues.

J is TRBJ2-7 and V is TRBV9; D could derive from TRBD1 or TRBD2 (5 bases each). Trimming pared 3 bases from V and 2 bases from J, leaving 15 bases between. The germline CDR1 and CDR2 sequences are SGDLS and YYNGEE. The CDR3 is 15 residues long. CDR3 bases: TGTGCCAGCAGCGAGGGGACGGACGGCACCTACGAGCAGTACTTC. Its protein is CASSEGTDGTYEQYF.

The J gene is TRBJ2-2, the V gene TRBV11-1, with 7 bases aligning to TRBD1. Unmatched junction bases numbered 4, after V lost 5 bases and J lost 4 bases. The CDR3 has 14 residues. Germline values: CDR1 SGHAT, CDR2 FQDESV (reference sequence). The CDR3 DNA is TGTGCCAGCAGCCCGGACAGGTTCACCGGGGAGCTGTTTTTT. It specifies CASSPDRFTGELFF.

This chain joins TRBV4-3 and TRBJ2-5, with TRBD2 as a possible D gene (6 bases). The germline V and J ends were trimmed by 0 bases and 5 bases, with 16 bases remaining between them. Germline loops: CDR1 LGHNA, CDR2 YSLEER. The CDR3 loop spans 16 amino acids. CDR3 loop: CASSQERDPAGETQYF. Here the CDR3 DNA reads TGCGCCAGCAGCCAAGAAAGGGACCCCGCGGGGGAGACCCAGTACTTC.

This sequence joins TRBV9 and TRBJ2-3; D is possibly TRBD2 (7 bases). The CDR3 loop spans 15 amino acids. V was clipped by 0 bases and J by 2 bases, with 10 bases between them. CDR1 is SGDLS, CDR2 YYNGEE, per germline. The CDR3 sequence is CASSVAAGATDTQYF. For the CDR3, the DNA is TGTGCCAGCAGCGTAGCTGCGGGGGCCACAGATACGCAGTATTTT.

This chain joins TRBV2 and TRBJ2-5; D may correspond to TRBD1 or TRBD2 (5 bases each). V lost 5 bases, J lost 5 bases, and 15 bases lay in between. This CDR3 has 14 residues. Germline assignment: CDR1 SNHLY and CDR2 FYNNEI. CDR3 in amino acids: CASSPGPGGETQYF. In DNA form, the CDR3 reads TGTGCCAGCAGTCCGGGACCGGGCGGGGAGACCCAGTACTTC.

V gene TRBV5-1 combines with J gene TRBJ2-3, with 12 bases aligning to TRBD2. Germline V gene data show CDR1 as SGHRS and CDR2 as YFSETQ. Losses at the gene ends were 7 bases for V and 4 bases for J; bases not matched to a gene: 7. CDR3 length equals 15 residues. Here the CDR3 reads CASESSGGASDTQYF. For the CDR3, the DNA is TGCGCCAGCGAGTCTAGCGGGGGGGCCTCAGATACGCAGTATTTT.

This clone was detected only a few times. The rearrangement joins TRBV6-5 to TRBJ1-6; possibly TRBD1 for D (5 bases). V lost 8 bases, J lost 9 bases, and 17 bases lay in between. Germline V gene sequence: CDR1 MNHEY, CDR2 SVGAGI. This CDR3 region has 14 residues. CDR3: CASWGRRFGSPLHF. The DNA of the CDR3 is TGTGCCAGCTGGGGGAGGAGATTTGGTTCACCCCTCCACTTT.